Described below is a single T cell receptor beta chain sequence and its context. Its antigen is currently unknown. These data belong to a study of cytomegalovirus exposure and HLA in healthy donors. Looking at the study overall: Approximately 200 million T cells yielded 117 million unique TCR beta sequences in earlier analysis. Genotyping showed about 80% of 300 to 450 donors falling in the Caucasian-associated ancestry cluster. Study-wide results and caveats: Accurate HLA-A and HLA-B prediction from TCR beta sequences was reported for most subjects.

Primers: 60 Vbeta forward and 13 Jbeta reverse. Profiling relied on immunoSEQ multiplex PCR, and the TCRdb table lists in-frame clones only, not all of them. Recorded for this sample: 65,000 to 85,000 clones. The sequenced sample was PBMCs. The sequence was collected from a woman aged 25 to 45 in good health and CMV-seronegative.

CDR3 amino acids: CASSQGLAGGNTIYF. The CDR3 region has the DNA TGCGCCAGCAGCCAAGGTCTCGCGGGAGGAAACACCATATATTTT. This chain joins TRBV4-3 and TRBJ1-3; D call uncertain. Germline V gives CDR1 LGHNA, CDR2 YSLEER. This CDR3 has 15 residues. V dropped 1 base and J dropped 4 bases, with 11 bases sitting between them.